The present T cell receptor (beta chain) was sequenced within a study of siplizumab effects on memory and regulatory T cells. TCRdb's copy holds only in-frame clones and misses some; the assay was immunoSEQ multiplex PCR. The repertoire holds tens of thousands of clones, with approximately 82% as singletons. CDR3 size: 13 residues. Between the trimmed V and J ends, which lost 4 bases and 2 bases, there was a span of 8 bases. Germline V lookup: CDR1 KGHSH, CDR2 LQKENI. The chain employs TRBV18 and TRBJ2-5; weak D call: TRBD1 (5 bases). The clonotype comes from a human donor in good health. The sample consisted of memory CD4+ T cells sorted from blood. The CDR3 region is CASSLRQQETQYF. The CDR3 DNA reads TGTGCCAGCTCACTAAGACAGCAAGAGACCCAGTACTTC.